These 32 T cell receptor beta chains originate from one sample sequenced in a study of OX40 agonist ivuxolimab in advanced cancers. Using immunoSEQ multiplex PCR, the repertoire was profiled, and TCRdb retains in-frame clones only, with some absent. The sample has approximately 80,000 clones; about 85% are singletons. This specimen was CD4+ or CD8+ T cells sorted from blood, taken in a trial of the OX40 agonist ivuxolimab. The source of these receptors is an adult with an advanced solid tumor such as melanoma, head and neck, liver or kidney cancer.

The gene calls are TRBV6-6 and TRBJ1-5, with unresolved D. CDR3 length: 13 residues. V shed 7 bases and J shed 2 bases, with 9 bases lying between them. The germline gives CDR1 MNHNY, CDR2 SVGAGI (reference sequence). In DNA, the CDR3 is TGTGCCAGCAACCGGGATGGCAATCAGCCCCAGCATTTT. Its translation: CASNRDGNQPQHF.

The V call is TRBV28, the J call TRBJ2-7; no firm D call. This CDR3 is 13 amino acids long. Germline V CDR1 and CDR2: MDHEN, SYDVKM. The V gene lost 2 bases and the J gene lost 3 bases, with 8 bases spanning the gap. This chain's CDR3 is CASSLPTDYEQYF. The DNA for the CDR3 is TGTGCCAGCAGTTTACCGACTGACTACGAGCAGTACTTC.

This rearrangement joins TRBV28 to TRBJ2-3, with TRBD1 matching 8 bases. The CDR3 spans 14 residues. In germline, CDR1 is MDHEN, CDR2 SYDVKM. Germline trimming cut 10 bases from V and 6 bases from J; bases unmatched to any gene: 12. The DNA for the CDR3 is TGTGCCATCACGACAGGGGAGTTAAGGGATACGCAGTATTTT. Amino acids: CAITTGELRDTQYF. The full variable domain, with the rest looked up from reference TRBV28 and TRBJ2-3, is DVKVTQSSRYLVKRTGEKVFLECVQDMDHENMFWYRQDPGLGLRLIYFSYDVKMKEKGDIPEGYSVSREKKERFSLILESASTNQTSMYLCAITTGELRDTQYFGPGTRLTVL.

The gene calls are TRBV28 and TRBJ2-7; D remains ambiguous. The CDR3 totals 12 residues. CDR1 and CDR2 (germline): MDHEN, SYDVKM. The V and J ends lost 4 bases and 3 bases respectively, with 7 bases between them. The DNA for the CDR3 is TGTGCCAGCAGTTCCTACCTCTACGAGCAGTACTTC. It is translated as CASSSYLYEQYF.

This clone was counted a single time. V is TRBV7-2 and J is TRBJ2-1; D is possibly TRBD2 (6 bases). Germline V gives CDR1 SGHTA, CDR2 FQGNSA. The CDR3 is made up of 15 amino acids. V was shortened by 3 bases and J by 6 bases, with 15 bases between the two germline ends. For the CDR3, the DNA is TGTGCCAGCAGCTTGGAAGGTGCGGGGCGCAATGAGCAGTTCTTC. Amino acids: CASSLEGAGRNEQFF.

V usage is TRBV28 and J usage is TRBJ2-7, with 12 bases that match TRBD2. V lost 6 bases and J lost 5; bases outside the gene matches: 8. CDR1 is MDHEN and CDR2 is SYDVKM in the germline V gene. This CDR3 is 15 amino acids long. The CDR3 sequence is CASSAASGRADEQYF. CDR3 coding DNA: TGTGCCAGCAGCGCAGCTAGCGGGAGGGCCGACGAGCAGTACTTC.

This clone was seen only once. Other DNA variants within this sample encode the same CDR3. J is TRBJ1-1 and V is TRBV18; TRBD1 matches at 10 bases. J gave up 1 base and V 3 bases, and 2 bases lay outside the gene matches. The CDR3 loop spans 15 amino acids. Germline loops: CDR1 KGHSH, CDR2 LQKENI. In nucleotides, the CDR3 is TGTGCCAGCTCACCCGACAGGGGGCAGAACACTGAAGCTTTCTTT. This translates into CASSPDRGQNTEAFF.

This chain joins TRBV14 and TRBJ2-1; TRBD2 is a possible D gene (6 bases). CDR1 and CDR2 from the germline V gene are SGHDN and FVKESK. Trimming removed 4 bases from V and 4 bases from J, with 20 bases in between. The CDR3 covers 17 residues. This CDR3 is CASSPSSSAGSYNEQFF. DNA of the CDR3: TGTGCCAGCAGCCCAAGTAGTTCGGCGGGATCGTACAATGAGCAGTTCTTC. Combining the CDR3 with reference TRBV14 and TRBJ2-1 gives the whole variable domain EAGVTQFPSHSVIEKGQTVTLRCDPISGHDNLYWYRRVMGKEIKFLLHFVKESKQDESGMPNNRFLAERTGGTYSTLKVQPAELEDSGVYFCASSPSSSAGSYNEQFFGPGTRLTVL.

CDR3 in DNA: TGTGCCAGCAGCGGTACGAACACCGGGGAGCTGTTTTTT. Translation gives CASSGTNTGELFF. This rearrangement joins TRBV27 to TRBJ2-2; D gene unclear. Germline values: CDR1 MNHEY, CDR2 SMNVEV (reference sequence). Trimming shortened V by 6 bases and J by 0 bases, and 5 bases separated the two germline ends. The CDR3 runs to 13 residues.

V is TRBV19 and J is TRBJ2-2; D might be TRBD1 (5 bases). The germline V and J ends were trimmed by 4 bases and 4 bases, with 10 bases remaining between them. CDR3 length equals 14 residues. CDR1 and CDR2 from the germline V gene are LNHDA and SQIVND (reference sequence). The CDR3 region has the DNA TGTGCCAGTAGTAAGCGACAGACCACCGGGGAGCTGTTTTTT. It codes for CASSKRQTTGELFF.

Only one count was recorded for this clone. V and J are TRBV27 and TRBJ2-1, with D perhaps TRBD2 (5 bases). The CDR3 runs to 15 residues. Trimming left V 9 bases short and J 4 bases short, with 19 bases between. CDR1 is MNHEY and CDR2 is SMNVEV in the germline V gene (reference sequence). The CDR3 DNA is TGTGCCAGTGCTGTGGTCGGGGTTGGTTACAATGAGCAGTTCTTC. The encoded protein is CASAVVGVGYNEQFF.

V is TRBV7-9 and J is TRBJ2-3, with 8 bases identical to TRBD2. Germline trimming cut 8 bases from V and 2 bases from J; bases unmatched to any gene: 6. There are 14 residues in the CDR3. Germline V gene data show CDR1 as SEHNR and CDR2 as FQNEAQ (reference sequence). The CDR3 DNA reads TGTGCCAGCGCCATAGCGGGATACACAGATACGCAGTATTTT. It codes for CASAIAGYTDTQYF.

The rearrangement joins TRBV6-6 to TRBJ2-7; 8 nucleotides align to TRBD2. Germline V CDR1 and CDR2: MNHNY, SVGAGI (reference sequence). V shed 5 bases, J shed 2 bases, and the junction held 5 bases outside the gene matches. The CDR3 extends over 14 amino acids. CDR3 amino acids: CASSDTGLAYEQYF. The CDR3 DNA sequence: TGTGCCAGCAGTGATACGGGACTAGCCTACGAGCAGTACTTC.

This clone was observed a few times. The chain has TRBV7-2 and TRBJ2-1, with D perhaps being TRBD1 or TRBD2 (6 bases each). Trimming shortened V by 6 bases and J by 4 bases, and 10 bases separated the two germline ends. The length of the CDR3 is 13 residues. Germline V gives CDR1 SGHTA, CDR2 FQGNSA. CDR3 DNA: TGTGCCAGCAGGAGGGGGGAATACAATGAGCAGTTCTTC. Protein sequence: CASRRGEYNEQFF.

The chain recombines TRBV21-1 with TRBJ1-5; TRBD1, as called in the table, went unchecked against the DNA. TRBV21-1 is given as a pseudogene. The CDR3 has 14 amino acids. CDR3 nucleotides: TGTGCCAGCAGCATGATCAGGGGGAATCAGCCCCAGCATTTT. It encodes CASSMIRGNQPQHF.

The chain combines TRBV28 with TRBJ2-5; D might be TRBD2 (7 bases). Germline V gene sequence: CDR1 MDHEN, CDR2 SYDVKM. V was clipped by 11 bases and J by 4 bases, with 23 bases between them. The CDR3 is 15 amino acids. Here the CDR3 reads CAHGEGGSLGETQYF. CDR3 nucleotides: TGTGCCCACGGGGAGGGGGGCTCATTGGGAGAGACCCAGTACTTC.

This chain connects TRBV11-2 to TRBJ1-2; possible D gene TRBD1, 6 bases. Trimming cost V 0 bases and J 4 bases, with 12 bases left between them. CDR1 and CDR2 (germline): SGHAT, FQNNGV. The CDR3 has 15 amino acids. The CDR3 loop reads CASSLEAGTTYGYTF. CDR3 in DNA: TGTGCCAGCAGCTTAGAGGCGGGGACAACCTATGGCTACACCTTC.

The chain employs TRBV6-5 and TRBJ1-1, with D uncertain. This CDR3 has 15 residues. The germline V gene has CDR1 MNHEY and CDR2 SVGAGI. The ends were cut back, 0 bases at V and 0 bases at J, with 8 bases in the middle. DNA for the CDR3: TGTGCCAGCAGTTACTCGAGGGCCCTGAACACTGAAGCTTTCTTT. This codes for CASSYSRALNTEAFF.

Here the CDR3 reads CASSSPGLAGFGDTQYF. In nucleotides, the CDR3 is TGTGCCAGCAGTTCCCCAGGACTAGCGGGATTCGGAGATACGCAGTATTTT. The rearrangement links TRBV27 to TRBJ2-3; TRBD2 matches 12 bases. The germline V gene has CDR1 MNHEY and CDR2 SMNVEV (reference sequence). V shed 4 bases, J shed 5 bases, and the junction held 10 bases outside the gene matches. This CDR3 comprises 17 residues.

The chain has TRBV6-4 and TRBJ2-3; the match to TRBD2 covers 7 bases. The CDR3 spans 14 residues. V was clipped by 2 bases and J by 1 base; unmatched bases: 0. Germline V gene sequence: CDR1 MRHNA, CDR2 SNTAGT. CDR3 protein: CASSDTSGTDTQYF. The DNA for the CDR3 is TGTGCCAGCAGTGACACTAGCGGCACAGATACGCAGTATTTT.

The rearrangement links TRBV2 to TRBJ2-7; TRBD1 agrees at 7 bases. V was clipped by 5 bases and J by 0 bases; unmatched bases: 4. There are 14 residues in the CDR3. The germline gives CDR1 SNHLY, CDR2 FYNNEI. CDR3 region: CASSLTGTSYEQYF. CDR3 bases: TGTGCCAGCAGTTTGACAGGGACCTCCTACGAGCAGTACTTC.

The chain combines TRBV11-3 with TRBJ2-1; TRBD2 matches at 10 bases. This CDR3 is 15 amino acids long. Trimming took 1 base from V and 7 from J; bases not matched to a gene: 4. Germline V gives CDR1 SGHNT, CDR2 YENEEA. CDR3 DNA: TGTGCCAGCAGCTTAGGACTAGCGGGCGGGAATGAGCAGTTCTTC. This codes for CASSLGLAGGNEQFF.

The chain recombines TRBV7-3 with TRBJ2-6; 7 bases line up with TRBD1. CDR1 is SGHTA, CDR2 FQGTGA, per germline. With 1 base clipped from V and 0 bases from J, the junction kept 9 bases outside the gene matches. The CDR3 has 19 amino acids. The CDR3 sequence is CASSLIPQGTYSGANVLTF. As DNA, the CDR3 is TGTGCCAGCAGCTTAATACCACAGGGGACCTACTCTGGGGCCAACGTCCTGACTTTC.

This sequence joins TRBV11-3 and TRBJ2-5; D gene uncertain. Germline V gene lookup returns CDR1 SGHNT and CDR2 YENEEA. The CDR3 contains 16 residues. V was trimmed by 4 bases and J by 2 bases, leaving 17 bases between them. Written as DNA, the CDR3 is TGTGCCAGCAGCTCCCCCCTGGGAACGGCGCAAGAGACCCAGTACTTC. This translates into CASSSPLGTAQETQYF.

This chain links TRBV5-1 with TRBJ2-4; D may be TRBD2 (6 bases). CDR1 is SGHRS and CDR2 is YFSETQ in the germline V gene. Trimming took off 0 bases at V and 1 base at J, with 17 bases between the two ends. The CDR3 runs 18 residues. Here the CDR3 reads CASSLAPLGGVAKNIQYF. CDR3 in DNA: TGCGCCAGCAGCTTGGCCCCATTGGGGGGAGTCGCCAAAAACATTCAGTACTTC.

The chain carries TRBV7-9 and TRBJ2-7, with D unresolved. The V end lost 0 bases, the J end lost 8 bases, and 11 bases lay between the germline ends. There are 13 residues in the CDR3. CDR1 SEHNR and CDR2 FQNEAQ come from the germline V gene (reference sequence). Here the CDR3 DNA reads TGTGCCAGCAGCTTAGCTCCGTATATGAAGCAGTACTTC. Amino acids: CASSLAPYMKQYF.

The genes are TRBV7-8 and TRBJ2-7; D is unresolved. With 8 bases removed from V and 7 bases from J, the gap between germline ends came to 9 bases. The CDR3 runs to 10 residues. CDR1 and CDR2 (germline): SGHVS, FQNEAQ. The CDR3 sequence: CASGHKEQYF. The CDR3 region has the DNA TGTGCCAGCGGCCATAAAGAGCAGTACTTC.

The V call is TRBV9, the J call TRBJ2-1, with 12 bases aligning to TRBD2. V trimming: 3 bases; J trimming: 6 bases; junction bases outside the gene matches: 4. This CDR3 has 15 amino acids. Germline V lookup: CDR1 SGDLS, CDR2 YYNGEE. CDR3: CASSARLAGANEQFF. CDR3 coding DNA: TGTGCCAGCAGCGCAAGACTAGCGGGAGCCAATGAGCAGTTCTTC.

This clone was counted a few times. The chain joins TRBV4-1 to TRBJ2-5; D perhaps matches TRBD1 (6 bases). The end of the DNA fits TRBJ2-7 better, so the J call may be wrong. The CDR3 runs to 14 residues. Germline V gene sequence: CDR1 MGHRA, CDR2 YSYEKL. The CDR3 region is CASSQGGGDPEQYF. DNA for the CDR3: TGCGCCAGCAGCCAAGGAGGGGGTGATCCCGAGCAGTACTTC.

J is TRBJ2-5 and V is TRBV6-5, with unresolved D. The CDR3 has 12 amino acids. Per germline, CDR1 MNHEY and CDR2 SVGAGI. Trimming shortened V by 7 bases and J by 0 bases, and 6 bases separated the two germline ends. CDR3 loop: CASTNDQETQYF. CDR3 nucleotide sequence: TGTGCCAGCACAAACGACCAAGAGACCCAGTACTTC.

A word on this clone: Other DNA sequences from this sample encode an identical CDR3 as well. This chain uses TRBV19 with TRBJ2-3; 9 nucleotides align to TRBD2. Germline lookup yields CDR1 LNHDA and CDR2 SQIVND (reference sequence). The junction had 11 bases not matched to a gene; V was cut back by 4 bases and J by 6 bases. This CDR3 has 16 residues. CDR3 loop: CASSTSRLAVTDTQYF. For the CDR3, the DNA is TGTGCCAGTAGTACGTCTCGACTAGCGGTCACGGATACGCAGTATTTT.

The genes are TRBV2 and TRBJ2-7, with D unresolved. Germline assignment: CDR1 SNHLY and CDR2 FYNNEI. V lost 2 bases, J lost 6 bases, and 5 bases lay in between. The length of the CDR3 is 11 residues. CDR3 sequence (DNA): TGTGCCAGCAGTGAACGGCCCGAGCAGTACTTC. Amino acids: CASSERPEQYF.